A single sample is the source of the 4 T cell receptor beta chains below, sequenced in a study of blood T cell repertoires in COVID-19. Using immunoSEQ multiplex PCR, the repertoire was profiled, and TCRdb retains in-frame clones only, with some absent. There are around 250,000 clones in the sample; around 87% occur only once, and approximately 1.7% lies in the top ten. The specimen sequenced was PBMCs or T cells enriched from blood (not recorded which). All receptors derive from a woman aged 45 to 65 who had recovered from COVID-19.

In this sample, this clone turned up a few times. The rearrangement uses TRBV19 and TRBJ2-6; TRBD1 matches 8 bases. The CDR3 is made up of 18 amino acids. Germline V gene sequence: CDR1 LNHDA, CDR2 SQIVND (reference sequence). Trimming at V came to 5 bases and at J to 0 bases, leaving 9 bases not matched to a gene. CDR3 sequence (DNA): TGTGCCAGTAGTCCGGCGGGACAGGCAAGCTCTGGGGCCAACGTCCTGACTTTC. It translates to CASSPAGQASSGANVLTF.

The CDR3 region has the DNA TGTGCCAGCAGCTTATTTTCGGGATCGAACACCGGGGAGCTGTTTTTT. Translation: CASSLFSGSNTGELFF. The rearrangement links TRBV7-3 to TRBJ2-2; D may be TRBD2 (5 bases). The germline gives CDR1 SGHTA, CDR2 FQGTGA. This CDR3 contains 16 residues. V was trimmed by 2 bases and J by 0 bases, leaving 10 bases between them. The complete variable domain, with remaining parts taken from reference TRBV7-3 and TRBJ2-2, reads GAGVSQTPSNKVTEKGKYVELRCDPISGHTALYWYRQSLGQGPEFLIYFQGTGAADDSGLPNDRFFAVRPEGSVSTLKIQRTERGDSAVYLCASSLFSGSNTGELFFGEGSRLTVL.

The CDR3 region has the DNA TGTGCCAGTAGTATAGGGGCCTCTAGCGCTGCACCTCATCAAGAGACCCAGTACTTC. Translation: CASSIGASSAAPHQETQYF. The V and J genes are TRBV19 and TRBJ2-5; the D gene is possibly TRBD2 (6 bases). The germline gives CDR1 LNHDA, CDR2 SQIVND (reference sequence). Between the trimmed V and J ends, which lost 1 base and 2 bases, there was a span of 23 bases. The CDR3 is made up of 19 amino acids.

This clone was recorded a few times. This chain joins TRBV18 and TRBJ1-2; 7 bases are shared with TRBD1. This CDR3 has 15 amino acids. The V gene end was trimmed by 2 bases and the J gene end by 2 bases; junction bases not matched to a gene: 5. The germline V gene encodes CDR1 KGHSH and CDR2 LQKENI. CDR3 in DNA: TGTGCCAGCTCACCAGGCCCAGGGGGGAACTATGGCTACACCTTC. Encoded protein: CASSPGPGGNYGYTF. Together with reference TRBV18 and TRBJ1-2, the CDR3 gives the full variable domain: NAGVMQNPRHLVRRRGQEARLRCSPMKGHSHVYWYRQLPEEGLKFMVYLQKENIIDESGMPKERFSAEFPKEGPSILRIQQVVRGDSAAYFCASSPGPGGNYGYTFGSGTRLTVV.